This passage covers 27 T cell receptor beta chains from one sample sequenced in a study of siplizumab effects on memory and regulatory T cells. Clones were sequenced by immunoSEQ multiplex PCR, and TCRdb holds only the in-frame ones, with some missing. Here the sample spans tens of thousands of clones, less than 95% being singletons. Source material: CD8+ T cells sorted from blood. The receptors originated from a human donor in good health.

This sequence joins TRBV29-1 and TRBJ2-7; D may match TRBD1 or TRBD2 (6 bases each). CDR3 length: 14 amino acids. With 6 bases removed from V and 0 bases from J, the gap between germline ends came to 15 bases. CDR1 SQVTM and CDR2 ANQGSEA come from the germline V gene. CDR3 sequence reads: CSVEGGTHSYEQYF. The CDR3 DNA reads TGCAGCGTCGAGGGGGGCACCCACTCCTACGAGCAGTACTTC.

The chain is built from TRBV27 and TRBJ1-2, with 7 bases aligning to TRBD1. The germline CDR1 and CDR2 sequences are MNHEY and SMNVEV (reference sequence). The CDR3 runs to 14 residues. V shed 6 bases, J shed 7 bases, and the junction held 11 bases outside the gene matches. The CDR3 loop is CASSTSDRVVGYTF. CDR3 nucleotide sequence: TGTGCCAGCAGCACCTCCGACAGGGTTGTTGGCTACACCTTC.

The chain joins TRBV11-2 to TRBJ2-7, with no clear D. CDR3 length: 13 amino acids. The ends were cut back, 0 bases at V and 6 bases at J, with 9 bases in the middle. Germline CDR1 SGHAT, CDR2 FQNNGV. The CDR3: CASSLDPGFEQYF. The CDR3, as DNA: TGTGCCAGCAGCTTAGATCCCGGCTTCGAGCAGTACTTC.

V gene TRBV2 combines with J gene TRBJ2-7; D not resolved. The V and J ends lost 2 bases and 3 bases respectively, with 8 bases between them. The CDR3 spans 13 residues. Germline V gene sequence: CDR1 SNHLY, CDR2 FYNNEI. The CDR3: CASSEWQYYEQYF. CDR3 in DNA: TGTGCCAGCAGTGAATGGCAGTACTACGAGCAGTACTTC.

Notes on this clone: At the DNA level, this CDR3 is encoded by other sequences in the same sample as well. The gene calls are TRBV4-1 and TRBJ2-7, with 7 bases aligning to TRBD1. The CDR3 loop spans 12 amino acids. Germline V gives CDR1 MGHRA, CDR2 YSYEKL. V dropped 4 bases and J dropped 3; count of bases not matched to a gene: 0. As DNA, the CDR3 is TGCGCCAGCAGCCCAGGGGGCTACGAGCAGTACTTC. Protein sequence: CASSPGGYEQYF.

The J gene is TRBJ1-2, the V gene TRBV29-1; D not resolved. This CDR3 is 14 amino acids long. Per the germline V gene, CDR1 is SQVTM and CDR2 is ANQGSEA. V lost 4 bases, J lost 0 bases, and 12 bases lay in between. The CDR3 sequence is CSVVDRAANYGYTF. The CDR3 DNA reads TGCAGCGTTGTTGACCGGGCGGCTAACTATGGCTACACCTTC.

The CDR3 here is CASSEIKENYGYTF. As DNA, the CDR3 is TGTGCCAGCAGTGAAATCAAGGAGAACTATGGCTACACCTTC. The gene calls are TRBV6-1 and TRBJ1-2; no clear D gene. The CDR3 runs to 14 residues. CDR1 MNHNS and CDR2 SASEGT come from the germline V gene. The V and J ends lost 2 bases and 2 bases respectively, with 9 bases between them.

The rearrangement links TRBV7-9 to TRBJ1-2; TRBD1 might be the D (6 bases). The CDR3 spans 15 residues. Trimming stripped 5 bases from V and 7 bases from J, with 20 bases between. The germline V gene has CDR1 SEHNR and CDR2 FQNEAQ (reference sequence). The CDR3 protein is CASSPSGGPSPGYTF. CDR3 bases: TGTGCCAGCAGCCCCAGCGGGGGGCCGTCTCCTGGCTACACCTTC.

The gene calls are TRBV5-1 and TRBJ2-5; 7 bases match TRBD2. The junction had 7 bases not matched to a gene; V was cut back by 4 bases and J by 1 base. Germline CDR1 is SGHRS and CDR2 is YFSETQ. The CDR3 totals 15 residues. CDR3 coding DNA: TGCGCCAGCAGCAGAGAGACGGGGGGCCAAGAGACCCAGTACTTC. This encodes CASSRETGGQETQYF.

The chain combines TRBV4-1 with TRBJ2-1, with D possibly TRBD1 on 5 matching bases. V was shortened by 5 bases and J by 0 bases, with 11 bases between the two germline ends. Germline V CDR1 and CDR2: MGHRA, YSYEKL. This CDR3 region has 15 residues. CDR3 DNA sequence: TGCGCCAGCAGCTCTCCAGGGAACTCCTACAATGAGCAGTTCTTC. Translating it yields CASSSPGNSYNEQFF.

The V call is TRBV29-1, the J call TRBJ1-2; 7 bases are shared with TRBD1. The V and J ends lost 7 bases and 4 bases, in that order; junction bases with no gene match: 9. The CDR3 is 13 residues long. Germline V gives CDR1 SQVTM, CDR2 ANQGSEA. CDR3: CSATGDQGYGYTF. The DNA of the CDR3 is TGCAGCGCTACAGGGGATCAGGGCTATGGCTACACCTTC.

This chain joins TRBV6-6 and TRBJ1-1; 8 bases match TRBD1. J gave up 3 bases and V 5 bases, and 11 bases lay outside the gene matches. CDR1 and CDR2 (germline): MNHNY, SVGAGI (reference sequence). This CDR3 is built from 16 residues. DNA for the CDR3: TGTGCCAGCAGTCCCATCCTGACAGGGGCGCACACTGAAGCTTTCTTT. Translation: CASSPILTGAHTEAFF.

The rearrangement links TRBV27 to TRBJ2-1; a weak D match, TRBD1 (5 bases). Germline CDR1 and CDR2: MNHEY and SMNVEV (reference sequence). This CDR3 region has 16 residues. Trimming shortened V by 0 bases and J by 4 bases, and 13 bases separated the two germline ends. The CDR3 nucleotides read TGTGCCAGCAGTTTATCTAACCCAGGGCTTTACAATGAGCAGTTCTTC. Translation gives CASSLSNPGLYNEQFF.

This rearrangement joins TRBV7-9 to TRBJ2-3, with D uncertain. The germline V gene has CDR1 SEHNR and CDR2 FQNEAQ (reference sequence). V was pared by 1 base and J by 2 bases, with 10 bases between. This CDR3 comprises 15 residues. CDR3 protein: CASSLGSFFTDTQYF. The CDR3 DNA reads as TGTGCCAGCAGCTTAGGCAGCTTCTTCACAGATACGCAGTATTTT.

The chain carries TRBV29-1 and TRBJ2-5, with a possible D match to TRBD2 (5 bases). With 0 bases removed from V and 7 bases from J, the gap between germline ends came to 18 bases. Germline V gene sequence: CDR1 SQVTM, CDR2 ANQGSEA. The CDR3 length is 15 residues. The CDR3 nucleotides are TGCAGCGTTGAAGACCCCCGGTCCCTAGAGGGGACCCAGTACTTC. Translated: CSVEDPRSLEGTQYF.

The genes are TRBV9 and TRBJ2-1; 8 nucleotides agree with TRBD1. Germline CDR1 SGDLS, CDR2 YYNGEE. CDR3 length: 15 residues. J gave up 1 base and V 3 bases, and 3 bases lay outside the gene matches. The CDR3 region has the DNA TGTGCCAGCAGCGCCGGACAGGGATCCTACAATGAGCAGTTCTTC. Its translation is CASSAGQGSYNEQFF.

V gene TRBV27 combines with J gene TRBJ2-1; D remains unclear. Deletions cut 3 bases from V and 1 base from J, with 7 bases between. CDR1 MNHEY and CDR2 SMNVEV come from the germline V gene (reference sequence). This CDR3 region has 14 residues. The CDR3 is CASSFHASYNEQFF. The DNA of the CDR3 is TGTGCCAGCAGTTTTCACGCGTCCTACAATGAGCAGTTCTTC.

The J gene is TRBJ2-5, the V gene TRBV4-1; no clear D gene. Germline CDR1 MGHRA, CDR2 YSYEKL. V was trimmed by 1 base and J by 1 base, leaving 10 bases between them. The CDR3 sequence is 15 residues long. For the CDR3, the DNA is TGCGCCAGCAGCCAAGTCTACTTTTCCCAAGAGACCCAGTACTTC. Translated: CASSQVYFSQETQYF.

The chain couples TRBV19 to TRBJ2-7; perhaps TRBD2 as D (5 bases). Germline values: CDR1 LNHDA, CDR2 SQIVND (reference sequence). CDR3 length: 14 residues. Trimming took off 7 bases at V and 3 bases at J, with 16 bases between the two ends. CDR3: CASTPGFNHYEQYF. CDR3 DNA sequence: TGTGCCAGTACCCCGGGATTTAACCACTACGAGCAGTACTTC.

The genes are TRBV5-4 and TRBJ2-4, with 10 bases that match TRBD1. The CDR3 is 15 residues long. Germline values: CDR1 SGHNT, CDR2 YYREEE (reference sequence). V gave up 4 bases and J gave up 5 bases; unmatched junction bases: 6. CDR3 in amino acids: CASSAGTGVQNIQYF. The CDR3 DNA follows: TGTGCCAGCAGCGCCGGGACAGGGGTCCAAAACATTCAGTACTTC.

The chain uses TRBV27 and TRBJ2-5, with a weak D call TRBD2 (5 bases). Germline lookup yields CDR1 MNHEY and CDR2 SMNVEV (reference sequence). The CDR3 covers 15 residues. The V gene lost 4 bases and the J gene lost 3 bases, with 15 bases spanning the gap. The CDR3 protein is CASSSSGNTKETQYF. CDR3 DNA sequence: TGTGCCAGCAGTTCCAGCGGCAATACCAAAGAGACCCAGTACTTC.

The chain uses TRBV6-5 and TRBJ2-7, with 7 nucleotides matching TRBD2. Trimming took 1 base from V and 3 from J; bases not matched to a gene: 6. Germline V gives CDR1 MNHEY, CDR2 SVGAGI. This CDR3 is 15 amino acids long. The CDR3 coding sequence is TGTGCCAGCAGTTACTTGACTAGCACAATCTACGAGCAGTACTTC. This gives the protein CASSYLTSTIYEQYF.

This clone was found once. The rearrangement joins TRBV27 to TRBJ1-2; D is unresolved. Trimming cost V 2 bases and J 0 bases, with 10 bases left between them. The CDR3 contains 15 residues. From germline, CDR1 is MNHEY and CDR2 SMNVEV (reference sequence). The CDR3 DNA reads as TGTGCCAGCAGTTTAAAGGCCTTTTCTAACTATGGCTACACCTTC. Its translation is CASSLKAFSNYGYTF.

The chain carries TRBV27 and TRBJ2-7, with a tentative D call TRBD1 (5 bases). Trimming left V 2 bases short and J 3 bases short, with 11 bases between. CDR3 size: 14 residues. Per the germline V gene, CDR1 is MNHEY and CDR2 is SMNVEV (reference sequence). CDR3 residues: CASSLSAGNYEQYF. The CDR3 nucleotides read TGTGCCAGCAGTTTAAGTGCAGGGAACTACGAGCAGTACTTC.

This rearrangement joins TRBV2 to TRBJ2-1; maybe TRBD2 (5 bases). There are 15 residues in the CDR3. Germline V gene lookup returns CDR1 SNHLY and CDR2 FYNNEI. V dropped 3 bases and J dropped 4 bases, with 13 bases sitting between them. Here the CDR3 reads CASSDRPGGYNEQFF. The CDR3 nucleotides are TGTGCCAGCAGTGACCGACCAGGCGGGTACAATGAGCAGTTCTTC.

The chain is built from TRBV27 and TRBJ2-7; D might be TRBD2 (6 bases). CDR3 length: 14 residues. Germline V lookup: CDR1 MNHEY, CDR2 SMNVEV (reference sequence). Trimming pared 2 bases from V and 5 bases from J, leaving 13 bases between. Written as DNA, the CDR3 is TGTGCCAGCAGTTTAGGAGGGGTCTTAAACGAGCAGTACTTC. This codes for CASSLGGVLNEQYF.

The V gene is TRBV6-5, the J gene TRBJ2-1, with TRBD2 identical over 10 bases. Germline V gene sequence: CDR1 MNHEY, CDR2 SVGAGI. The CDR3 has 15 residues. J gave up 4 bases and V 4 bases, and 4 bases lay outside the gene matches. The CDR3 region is CASSSGTSVYNEQFF. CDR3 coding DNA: TGTGCCAGCAGTTCAGGGACTAGCGTGTACAATGAGCAGTTCTTC.